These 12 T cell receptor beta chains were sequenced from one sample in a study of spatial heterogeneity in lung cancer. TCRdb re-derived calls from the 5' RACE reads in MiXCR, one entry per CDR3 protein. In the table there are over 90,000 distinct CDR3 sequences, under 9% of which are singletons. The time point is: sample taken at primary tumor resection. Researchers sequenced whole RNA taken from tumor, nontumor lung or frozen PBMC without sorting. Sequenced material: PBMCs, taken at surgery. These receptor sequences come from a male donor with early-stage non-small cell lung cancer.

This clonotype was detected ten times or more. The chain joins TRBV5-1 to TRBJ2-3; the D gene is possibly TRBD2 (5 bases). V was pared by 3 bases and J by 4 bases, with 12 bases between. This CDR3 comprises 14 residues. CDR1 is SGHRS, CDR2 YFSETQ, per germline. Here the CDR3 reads CASSSSGGADTQYF. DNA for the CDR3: TGCGCCAGCAGCTCGAGTGGAGGCGCAGATACGCAGTATTTT. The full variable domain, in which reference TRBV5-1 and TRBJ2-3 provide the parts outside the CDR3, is KAGVTQTPRYLIKTRGQQVTLSCSPISGHRSVSWYQQTPGQGLQFLFEYFSETQRNKGNFPGRFSGRQFSNSRSEMNVSTLELGDSALYLCASSSSGGADTQYFGPGTRLTVL.

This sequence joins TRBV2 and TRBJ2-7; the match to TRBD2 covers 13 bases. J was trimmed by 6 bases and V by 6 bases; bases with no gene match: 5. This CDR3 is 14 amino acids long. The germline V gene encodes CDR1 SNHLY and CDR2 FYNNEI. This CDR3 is CASRPGTSGVEQYF. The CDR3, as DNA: TGTGCCAGCAGACCCGGGACTAGCGGGGTCGAGCAGTACTTC.

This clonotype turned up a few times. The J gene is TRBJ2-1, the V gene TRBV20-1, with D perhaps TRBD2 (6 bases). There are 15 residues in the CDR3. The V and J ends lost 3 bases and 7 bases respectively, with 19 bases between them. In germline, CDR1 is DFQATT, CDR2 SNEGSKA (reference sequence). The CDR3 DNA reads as TGCAGTGCTAGTTCCGGGGGAGGCTTGCGGAATGAGCAGTTCTTC. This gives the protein CSASSGGGLRNEQFF.

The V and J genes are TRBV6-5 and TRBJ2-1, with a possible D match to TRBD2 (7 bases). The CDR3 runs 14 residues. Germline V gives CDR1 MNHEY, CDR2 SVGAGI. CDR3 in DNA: TGTGCGACTAAAAGGGGGGGGTTAAGTAATGAGCAGTTCTTC. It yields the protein CATKRGGLSNEQFF.

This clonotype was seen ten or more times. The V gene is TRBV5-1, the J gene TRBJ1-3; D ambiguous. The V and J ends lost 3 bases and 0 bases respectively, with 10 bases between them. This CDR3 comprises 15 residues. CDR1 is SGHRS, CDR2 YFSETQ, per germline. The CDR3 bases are TGCGCCAGCAGCTGGGATGGGCGCTCTGGAAACACCATATATTTT. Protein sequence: CASSWDGRSGNTIYF.

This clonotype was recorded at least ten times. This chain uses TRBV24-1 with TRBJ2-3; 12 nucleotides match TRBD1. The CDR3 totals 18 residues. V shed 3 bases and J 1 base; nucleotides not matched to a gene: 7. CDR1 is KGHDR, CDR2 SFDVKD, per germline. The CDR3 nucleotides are TGTGCCACCAGTGATCCCCCGGGGACAGGGGGCCGCACAGATACGCAGTATTTT. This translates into CATSDPPGTGGRTDTQYF.

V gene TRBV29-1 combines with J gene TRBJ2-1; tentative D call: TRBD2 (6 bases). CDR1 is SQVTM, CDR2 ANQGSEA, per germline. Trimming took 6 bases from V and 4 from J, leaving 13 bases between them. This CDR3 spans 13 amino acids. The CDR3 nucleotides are TGCAGCGTGGGGGGAGGACTGTACAATGAGCAGTTCTTC. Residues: CSVGGGLYNEQFF.

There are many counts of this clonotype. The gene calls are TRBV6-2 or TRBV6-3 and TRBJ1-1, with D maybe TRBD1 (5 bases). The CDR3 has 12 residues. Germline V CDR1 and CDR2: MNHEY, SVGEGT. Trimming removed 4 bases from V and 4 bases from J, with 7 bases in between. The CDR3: CASSFRATEAFF. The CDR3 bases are TGTGCCAGCAGTTTCAGGGCCACTGAAGCTTTCTTT.

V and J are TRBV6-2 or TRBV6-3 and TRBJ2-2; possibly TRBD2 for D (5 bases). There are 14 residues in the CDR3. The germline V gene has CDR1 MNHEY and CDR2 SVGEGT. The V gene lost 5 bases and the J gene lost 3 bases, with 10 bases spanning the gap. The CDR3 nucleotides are TGTGCCAGCAGTCCCGGACTGTACACCGGGGAGCTGTTTTTT. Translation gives CASSPGLYTGELFF.

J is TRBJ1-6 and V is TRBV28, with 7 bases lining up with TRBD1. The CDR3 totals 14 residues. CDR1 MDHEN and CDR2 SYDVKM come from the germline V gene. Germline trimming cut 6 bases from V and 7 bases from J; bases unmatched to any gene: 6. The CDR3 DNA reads TGTGCCAGCAGCCTAGGACAGGCGAATTCACCCCTCCACTTT. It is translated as CASSLGQANSPLHF.

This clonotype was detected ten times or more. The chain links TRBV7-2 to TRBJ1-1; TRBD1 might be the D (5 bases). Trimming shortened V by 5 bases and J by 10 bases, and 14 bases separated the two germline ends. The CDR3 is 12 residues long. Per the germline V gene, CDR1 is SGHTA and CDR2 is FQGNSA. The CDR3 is CASSRPSGLAFF. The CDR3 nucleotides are TGTGCCAGCAGCCGCCCCTCGGGGCTAGCTTTCTTT.

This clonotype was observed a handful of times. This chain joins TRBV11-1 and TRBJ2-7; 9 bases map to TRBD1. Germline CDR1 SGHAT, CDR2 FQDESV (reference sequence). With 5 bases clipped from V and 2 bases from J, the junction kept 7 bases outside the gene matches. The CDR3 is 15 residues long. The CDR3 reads CASSPRRTGAYEQYF. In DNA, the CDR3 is TGTGCCAGCAGCCCCCGACGGACAGGGGCCTACGAGCAGTACTTC.